A single sample gave rise to the 9 T cell receptor beta chains below, sequenced in a study of control samples from healthy donors and cancer patients. Produced via immunoSEQ multiplex PCR; TCRdb's table is partial and in-frame only. The sample holds over 100,000 clones, around 88% seen once. The sequenced sample was blood. The origin of the receptors is a woman in her forties or fifties in good health.

This chain joins TRBV19 and TRBJ1-3; D unresolved. The CDR3 sequence is 14 residues long. Deletions cut 6 bases from V and 1 base from J, with 10 bases between. Germline CDR1 LNHDA, CDR2 SQIVND (reference sequence). CDR3 in DNA: TGTGCCAGTAGCCGAAGGGCGTCTGGAAACACCATATATTTT. Translation gives CASSRRASGNTIYF.

This chain uses TRBV14 with TRBJ1-1; 7 nucleotides align to TRBD1. J gave up 8 bases and V 4 bases, and 7 bases lay outside the gene matches. The length of the CDR3 is 13 residues. Germline lookup yields CDR1 SGHDN and CDR2 FVKESK. The CDR3 bases are TGTGCCAGCAGCCCGGGACAGTTTCGAGAAGCTTTCTTT. This sequence encodes CASSPGQFREAFF.

This chain links TRBV5-1 with TRBJ1-6; D call uncertain. CDR1 and CDR2 (germline): SGHRS, YFSETQ. The V end lost 2 bases, the J end lost 7 bases, and 16 bases lay between the germline ends. This CDR3 contains 16 residues. In DNA form, the CDR3 reads TGCGCCAGCAGCTTAGGAAGGGAGTCGGCAAATTCACCCCTCCACTTT. Encoded protein: CASSLGRESANSPLHF. Based on the CDR3 plus reference TRBV5-1 and TRBJ1-6, the full variable domain is KAGVTQTPRYLIKTRGQQVTLSCSPISGHRSVSWYQQTPGQGLQFLFEYFSETQRNKGNFPGRFSGRQFSNSRSEMNVSTLELGDSALYLCASSLGRESANSPLHFGNGTRLTVT.

The chain recombines TRBV11-2 with TRBJ2-7; D remains unclear. Germline loops: CDR1 SGHAT, CDR2 FQNNGV. The V gene lost 3 bases and the J gene lost 0 bases, with 12 bases spanning the gap. The CDR3 is 15 residues long. The CDR3 spells CASSFIGKSSYEQYF. The CDR3 DNA follows: TGTGCCAGCAGCTTTATAGGAAAAAGCTCCTACGAGCAGTACTTC.

The rearrangement links TRBV9 to TRBJ1-1; 7 bases agree with TRBD1. V trimming: 8 bases; J trimming: 5 bases; junction bases outside the gene matches: 15. The CDR3 sequence is 15 residues long. CDR1 is SGDLS, CDR2 YYNGEE, per germline. In nucleotides, the CDR3 is TGTGCCAGGGTTTACCTCCGGGACAGAGGGACTGAAGCTTTCTTT. Its translation is CARVYLRDRGTEAFF.

The V and J genes are TRBV29-1 and TRBJ2-1, with D tentatively TRBD2 (6 bases). Germline V CDR1 and CDR2: SQVTM, ANQGSEA. This CDR3 has 12 amino acids. With 7 bases removed from V and 1 base from J, the gap between germline ends came to 8 bases. The CDR3 nucleotides read TGCAGCGGTAGCGGTTCCTACAATGAGCAGTTCTTC. Translated, it gives CSGSGSYNEQFF.

This sequence joins TRBV14 and TRBJ2-5; TRBD2 might be the D (6 bases). Germline CDR1 reads SGHDN; CDR2 reads FVKESK. V shed 0 bases and J shed 3 bases, with 14 bases lying between them. CDR3 length equals 16 residues. CDR3: CASSQDLWGLKETQYF. DNA of the CDR3: TGTGCCAGCAGCCAAGATCTGTGGGGACTCAAAGAGACCCAGTACTTC.

This sequence joins TRBV7-2 and TRBJ1-2; possible D gene TRBD1, 5 bases. The germline V gene encodes CDR1 SGHTA and CDR2 FQGNSA. The CDR3 runs to 16 residues. Trimming removed 5 bases from V and 4 bases from J, with 20 bases in between. The CDR3 DNA reads TGTGCCAGCAGCCAGCGTGGGACGACAGTCCTCTATGGCTACACCTTC. Protein product: CASSQRGTTVLYGYTF. Variable domain in full (rest from reference TRBV7-2 and TRBJ1-2): GAGVSQSPSNKVTEKGKDVELRCDPISGHTALYWYRQSLGQGLEFLIYFQGNSAPDKSGLPSDRFSAERTGGSVSTLTIQRTQQEDSAVYLCASSQRGTTVLYGYTFGSGTRLTVV.

The chain uses TRBV19 and TRBJ2-7; 9 nucleotides line up with TRBD2. V lost 0 bases and J lost 3; bases outside the gene matches: 18. The CDR3 covers 20 residues. The V gene's germline CDR1 is LNHDA and CDR2 SQIVND (reference sequence). CDR3 protein: CASSIDPGLAVGTTFYEQYV. The CDR3 region has the DNA TGTGCCAGTAGTATAGATCCGGGACTAGCCGTGGGAACTACTTTCTACGAGCAGTACGTC.